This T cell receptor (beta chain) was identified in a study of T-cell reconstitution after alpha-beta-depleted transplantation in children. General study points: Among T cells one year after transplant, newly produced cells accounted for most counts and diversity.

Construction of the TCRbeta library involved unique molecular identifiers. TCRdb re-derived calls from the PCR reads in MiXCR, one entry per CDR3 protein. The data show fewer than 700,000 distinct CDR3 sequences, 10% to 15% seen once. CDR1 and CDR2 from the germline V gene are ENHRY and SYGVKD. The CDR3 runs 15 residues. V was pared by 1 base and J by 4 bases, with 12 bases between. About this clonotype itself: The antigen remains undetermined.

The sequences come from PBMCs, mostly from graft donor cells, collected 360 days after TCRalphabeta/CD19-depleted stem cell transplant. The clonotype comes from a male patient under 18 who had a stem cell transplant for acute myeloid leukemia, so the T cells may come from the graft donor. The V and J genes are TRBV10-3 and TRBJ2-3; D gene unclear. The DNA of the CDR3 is TGTGCCATCAGTGAGTTACGGCCCCGGGCAGATACGCAGTATTTT. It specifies CAISELRPRADTQYF.